Given below is one TCR beta chain in context. What it recognizes is unknown. The sample is drawn from a study of regulatory T cells in long-lasting Graves disease. The time point: persistent/refractory GD, antithyroid drugs over 5 years with positive TRAb. Construction of the TCR library relied on RNA isolated from PBMCs. According to the study, TCR beta libraries were built with iRepertoire HTBI primers and CDR3-region Arm-PCR. Original handling: The study identified 60 to 65 TRBV and more than 11 TRBJ segments across samples. TCRdb redid the calling of the multiplex PCR reads with MiXCR, one entry per CDR3 protein. The authors' filters were not applied to this entry. The data show 650,000 to 850,000 distinct CDR3 sequences, with 25% to 35% seen just once and about 40% held by the top ten. Study outcomes and limitations: TCR diversity was lower in persistent Graves' patients (versus newly diagnosed ones).

Material: peripheral blood mononuclear cells (PBMCs), obtained when the disease was refractory, from a patient treated with antithyroid drugs. This receptor was obtained from a female donor with Graves disease.

The CDR3 DNA reads as TGTGCCTGGAGTGGAAGTCTCCATAAACGGAGCAATCAGCCCCAGCATTTT. Translation: CAWSGSLHKRSNQPQHF. The gene calls are TRBV30 and TRBJ1-5; the D is unclear. The V and J ends lost 1 base and 1 base respectively, with 17 bases between them. Germline lookup yields CDR1 GTSNPN and CDR2 SVGIG (reference sequence). The length of the CDR3 is 17 residues.